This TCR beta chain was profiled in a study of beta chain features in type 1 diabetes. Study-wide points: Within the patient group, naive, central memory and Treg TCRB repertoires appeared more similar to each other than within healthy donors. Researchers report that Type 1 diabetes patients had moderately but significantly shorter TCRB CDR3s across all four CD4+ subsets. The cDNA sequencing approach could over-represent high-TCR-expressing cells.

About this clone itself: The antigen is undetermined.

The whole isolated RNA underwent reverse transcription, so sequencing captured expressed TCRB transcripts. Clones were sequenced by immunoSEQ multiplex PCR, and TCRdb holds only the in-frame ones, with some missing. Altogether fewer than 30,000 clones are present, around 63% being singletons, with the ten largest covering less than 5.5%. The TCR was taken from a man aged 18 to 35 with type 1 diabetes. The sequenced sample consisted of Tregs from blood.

CDR3 region: CASSTVGTGGYNEQFF. The CDR3 DNA sequence: TGTGCCAGCAGCACCGTTGGGACAGGCGGGTACAATGAGCAGTTCTTC. The V gene is TRBV28, the J gene TRBJ2-1, with 8 positions matching TRBD1. J was trimmed by 4 bases and V by 6 bases; bases with no gene match: 11. Germline V CDR1 and CDR2: MDHEN, SYDVKM. There are 16 residues in the CDR3.